The sequence of this T cell receptor beta chain was determined in a study of cytomegalovirus exposure and HLA in healthy donors. Researchers ran the PCR with 60 Vbeta and 13 Jbeta primers. Assay: immunoSEQ multiplex PCR; the TCRdb copy retains only in-frame clones and omits some. The data show roughly 200,000 clones, around 80% seen once. Study findings and constraints: In a later analysis, specific HLA alleles were associated with 15,000 to 20,000 TCR beta sequences at a 0.05 false discovery rate.

Note on this clone: The antigen remains unidentified.

CDR1 is GTSNPN, CDR2 SVGIG, per germline (reference sequence). This CDR3 has 15 residues. With 1 base clipped from V and 5 bases from J, the junction kept 9 bases outside the gene matches. The sequence was collected from a woman aged 60-70 years in good health and CMV-seropositive. The gene calls are TRBV30 and TRBJ2-7; 9 nucleotides agree with TRBD1. Sequenced input: PBMCs. CDR3 amino acids: CAWSGPNRGHDEQYF. The CDR3 DNA reads TGTGCCTGGAGTGGGCCCAACAGGGGGCACGACGAGCAGTACTTC.